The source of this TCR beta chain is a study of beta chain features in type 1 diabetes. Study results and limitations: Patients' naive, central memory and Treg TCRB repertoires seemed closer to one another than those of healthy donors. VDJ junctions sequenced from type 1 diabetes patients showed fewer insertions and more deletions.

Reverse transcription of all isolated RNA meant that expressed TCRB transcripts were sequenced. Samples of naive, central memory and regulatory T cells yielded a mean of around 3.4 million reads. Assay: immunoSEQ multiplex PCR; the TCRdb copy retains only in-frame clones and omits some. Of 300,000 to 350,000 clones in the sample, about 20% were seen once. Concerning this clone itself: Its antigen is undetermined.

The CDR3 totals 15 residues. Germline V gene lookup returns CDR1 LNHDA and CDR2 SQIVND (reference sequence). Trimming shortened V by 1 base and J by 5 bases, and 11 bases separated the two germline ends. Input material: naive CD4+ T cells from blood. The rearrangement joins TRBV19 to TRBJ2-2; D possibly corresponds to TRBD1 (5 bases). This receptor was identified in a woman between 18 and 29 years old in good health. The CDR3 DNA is TGTGCCAGTAGTATAGGTCAGGGAAGGACCGGGGAGCTGTTTTTT. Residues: CASSIGQGRTGELFF.